A selection of T cell receptor beta chains follows, all from one sample in a study of blood T cell repertoires in COVID-19. Measured with immunoSEQ multiplex PCR; TCRdb has only the in-frame clones, and not every one. The sample has some 390,000 clones, around 91% seen once. Material: peripheral blood. All receptors derive from a woman aged 40-49 years with COVID-19, enrolled during active disease. Each CDR3 is given with its conserved first and last residue. The D gene is left open where the match is weak. Not every row has a clone size; where given, it reads once, few, many or a size class.

V gene	J gene	clone size	D gene	CDR3 DNA	CDR3 protein
TRBV11-2	TRBJ1-1	.	.	TGTGCCAGCAGCTTGACAGAGAACACTGAAGCTTTCTTT	CASSLTENTEAFF
TRBV30	TRBJ1-6	.	TRBD1	TGTGCCTGGAGTAATAACCTCGGGACAGGGGAATTGGCCTATAATTCACCCCTCCACTTT	CAWSNNLGTGELAYNSPLHF
TRBV6-5	TRBJ1-1	once	TRBD1	TGTGCCAGCAGAAGACAGGGGGGCACTGAAGCTTTCTTT	CASRRQGGTEAFF
TRBV27	TRBJ1-2	.	.	TGTGCCAGCAGTTTATCACAGATCTATGGCTACACCTTC	CASSLSQIYGYTF
TRBV30	TRBJ2-7	few	TRBD1	TGTGCCTGGAGGGGACGGACAGGGAGCGAGCAGTACTTC	CAWRGRTGSEQYF
TRBV19	TRBJ1-5	.	.	TGTGCCAGTACCGCAACCCCCGGGACAACAAATCAGCCCCAGCATTTT	CASTATPGTTNQPQHF
TRBV9	TRBJ1-3	.	TRBD1	TGTGCCAGCAGCCTGGGACAGCTCTTCGATTCTGGAAACACCATATATTTT	CASSLGQLFDSGNTIYF
TRBV4-3	TRBJ1-1	.	.	TGCGCCAGCAGCCAAGATTGGGCCCTGAACACTGAAGCTTTCTTT	CASSQDWALNTEAFF
TRBV28	TRBJ1-3	.	.	TGTGCCACCCTAGGAAACACCATATATTTT	CATLGNTIYF
TRBV28	TRBJ1-3	.	.	TGTGCCAGCAGTTCACGGGGGGCTGCCGGAAACACCATATATTTT	CASSSRGAAGNTIYF
TRBV27	TRBJ1-2	.	TRBD1	TGTGCCAGCAGTTTCGGGACAGGGGGCGAGGGCTATGGCTACACCTTC	CASSFGTGGEGYGYTF
TRBV30	TRBJ1-1	.	.	TGTGCCTGGAGTAAATTAGTATCAGGGGCGACTGAAGCTTTCTTT	CAWSKLVSGATEAFF
TRBV29-1	TRBJ1-4	.	TRBD1	TGCAGCGTTGGACGGGACAGTTGGGCAAATGAAAAACTGTTTTTT	CSVGRDSWANEKLFF
TRBV28	TRBJ2-3	.	TRBD2	TGTGCCAGCAGTTTTGGGGCGGGAGTGGGGGATACGCAGTATTTT	CASSFGAGVGDTQYF
TRBV20-1	TRBJ1-1	.	TRBD1	TGCAGTGCTAGTCCTTCCGAGACAGGGGTTGAAGCTTTCTTT	CSASPSETGVEAFF
TRBV5-5	TRBJ2-1	.	TRBD2	TGTGCCAGCAGTTTTTCCGGGACTAGGGATGAGCAGTTCTTC	CASSFSGTRDEQFF
TRBV27	TRBJ1-1	.	TRBD1	TGTGCCAGCAGTTTACAGGGGGCAGGGACTGAAGCTTTCTTT	CASSLQGAGTEAFF
TRBV4-3	TRBJ2-7	.	.	TGCGCCAGCAGCCAAGATATGAGCTCCTACGAGCAGTACTTC	CASSQDMSSYEQYF
TRBV28	TRBJ1-5	.	TRBD1	TGTGCCAGCAGTTTATTGCCCAGGGGGAGCAATCAGCCCCAGCATTTT	CASSLLPRGSNQPQHF
TRBV5-6	TRBJ1-5	.	.	TGTGCCAGCAGCGAGATGAGCTATAGCAATCAGCCCCAGCATTTT	CASSEMSYSNQPQHF
TRBV4-3	TRBJ2-3	once	TRBD2	TGCGCCAGCAGCCCCATCCGCGGACTAGCGGGGTTTGCAGATACGCAGTATTTT	CASSPIRGLAGFADTQYF
TRBV28	TRBJ1-1	once	TRBD1	TGTGCCAGCAGACAAGGGACAGCCATGAACACTGAAGCTTTCTTT	CASRQGTAMNTEAFF
TRBV6-6	TRBJ2-5	.	.	TGTGCCAGCAGTTACCCGTCGGGGGAGACCCAGTACTTC	CASSYPSGETQYF
TRBV9	TRBJ2-1	.	.	TGTGCCAGCAGCGTCGACCGTGGCACCCCGGGTCGCAATGAGCAGTTCTTC	CASSVDRGTPGRNEQFF
TRBV29-1	TRBJ1-4	.	.	TGCAGCGCCCGACGCGGGGGGCCGAATGAAAAACTGTTTTTT	CSARRGGPNEKLFF
TRBV6-4	TRBJ1-2	.	TRBD1	TGTGCCAGCAGTGCCTCCGGGACAGGGGAGGACTACACCTTC	CASSASGTGEDYTF
TRBV9	TRBJ1-5	.	.	TGTGCCAGCAGCGTCTCCGGGGTTAATCAGCCCCAGCATTTT	CASSVSGVNQPQHF
TRBV3-1/TRBV3-2	TRBJ1-2	.	.	TGTGCCAGCAGCCAAGTGGGGACTGGTGGCTACACCTTC	CASSQVGTGGYTF
TRBV7-2	TRBJ1-5	once	TRBD1	TGTGCCAGCAGCATCCGACAGGGGGCTGGGGTAAGCAATCAGCCCCAGCATTTT	CASSIRQGAGVSNQPQHF
TRBV18	TRBJ1-1	once	TRBD1	TGTGCCAGCTCACCGCAGGGAACAGGGGGTAACACTGAAGCTTTCTTT	CASSPQGTGGNTEAFF
TRBV13	TRBJ1-5	.	TRBD1	TGTGCCAGCAGCTCCGGACAGGGTCATCAGCCCCAGCATTTT	CASSSGQGHQPQHF
TRBV19	TRBJ2-6	.	TRBD1	TGTGCCAGTAGGGGGACAGGGTCTGGGGCCAACGTCCTGACTTTC	CASRGTGSGANVLTF
TRBV3-1/TRBV3-2	TRBJ1-1	.	TRBD1	TGTGCCAGCAGCCGACTCACCCCGGGACAGGGGGAGACTGAAGCTTTCTTT	CASSRLTPGQGETEAFF
TRBV5-6	TRBJ2-5	.	.	TGTGCCAGCAGCTTGTCTGGACAAGAAGAGACCCAGTACTTC	CASSLSGQEETQYF
TRBV6-5	TRBJ1-4	.	.	TGTGCCAGCAGTTACTCTGGGGGGAAACTGTTTTTT	CASSYSGGKLFF
TRBV9	TRBJ1-5	.	TRBD1	TGTGCCAGCAGCCCAGGGGGGTGGAATCAGCCCCAGCATTTT	CASSPGGWNQPQHF
TRBV6-6	TRBJ1-1	.	.	TGTGCCAGCACCCTGATGGCAGGAGGCACTGAAGCTTTCTTT	CASTLMAGGTEAFF
TRBV27	TRBJ2-5	.	.	TGTGCCAGCAGTGCGCTAGGGGTTTTGGAGACCCAGTACTTC	CASSALGVLETQYF
TRBV19	TRBJ1-4	.	.	TGTGCCAGTAGTATTTCCAGGGGAAATGAAAAACTGTTTTTT	CASSISRGNEKLFF
TRBV24-1	TRBJ2-3	once	.	TGTGCCACCAGTGACCCCGGACAGTACACAGATACGCAGTATTTT	CATSDPGQYTDTQYF
TRBV19	TRBJ1-5	.	.	TGTGCCAGTAGATGGGAAGGGGGCAATCAGCCCCAGCATTTT	CASRWEGGNQPQHF
TRBV18	TRBJ1-6	.	TRBD1	TGTGCCAGCTCACTTACAGGGGAAAACTATAATTCACCCCTCCACTTT	CASSLTGENYNSPLHF
TRBV28	TRBJ1-1	.	.	TGTGCCAGCAGTTTACAGGATCGGCAGGCTGAAGCTTTCTTT	CASSLQDRQAEAFF
TRBV12-3/TRBV12-4	TRBJ1-4	.	TRBD1	TGTGCCAGCAGCTGGGACAGGGGTGTCGAATTT	CASSWDRGVEF
TRBV30	TRBJ2-2	.	TRBD2	TGTGCCTGGAGCGGACTAGCGGGGTTGAACACCGGGGAGCTGTTTTTT	CAWSGLAGLNTGELFF
TRBV20-1	TRBJ2-5	.	TRBD2	TGCAGTGCTAGTCCTTATCCGGGACTAGCCAAAGAGACCCAGTACTTC	CSASPYPGLAKETQYF
TRBV14	TRBJ2-2	.	.	TGTGCCAGCAGCCAACGAACAGGGTGGAACACCGGGGAGCTGTTTTTT	CASSQRTGWNTGELFF
TRBV5-1	TRBJ2-1	.	TRBD1	TGCGCCAGCTGCCCCGGGACAGGGCCCAATGAGCAGTTCTTC	CASCPGTGPNEQFF
TRBV2	TRBJ2-2	few	TRBD2	TGTGCCAGCACGCGGGAGGGGCTCACCGGGGAGCTGTTTTTT	CASTREGLTGELFF
TRBV11-2	TRBJ1-6	.	TRBD1	TGTGCCAGCAGCCGGGCCCCACAGGGGCGGAATTCACCCCTCCACTTT	CASSRAPQGRNSPLHF
TRBV4-2	TRBJ1-5	.	.	TGTGCCAGCAGCCAAGATGGACAGATGACCAATCAGCCCCAGCATTTT	CASSQDGQMTNQPQHF
TRBV27	TRBJ1-1	.	.	TGTGCCAGCAGTTTATCAGTCCGGAGGAACACTGAAGCTTTCTTT	CASSLSVRRNTEAFF
TRBV29-1	TRBJ1-5	.	TRBD1	TGCAGCGTGGAGACAGGGGGCGATCAGCCCCAGCATTTT	CSVETGGDQPQHF
TRBV9	TRBJ1-2	.	TRBD1	TGTGCCAGCAGCCTCACGGGACAGAACTATGGCTACACCTTC	CASSLTGQNYGYTF
TRBV7-3	TRBJ2-7	.	TRBD2	TGTGCCAGCAGCCCTGTAGCGGGAGCAGTCTACGAGCAGTACTTC	CASSPVAGAVYEQYF